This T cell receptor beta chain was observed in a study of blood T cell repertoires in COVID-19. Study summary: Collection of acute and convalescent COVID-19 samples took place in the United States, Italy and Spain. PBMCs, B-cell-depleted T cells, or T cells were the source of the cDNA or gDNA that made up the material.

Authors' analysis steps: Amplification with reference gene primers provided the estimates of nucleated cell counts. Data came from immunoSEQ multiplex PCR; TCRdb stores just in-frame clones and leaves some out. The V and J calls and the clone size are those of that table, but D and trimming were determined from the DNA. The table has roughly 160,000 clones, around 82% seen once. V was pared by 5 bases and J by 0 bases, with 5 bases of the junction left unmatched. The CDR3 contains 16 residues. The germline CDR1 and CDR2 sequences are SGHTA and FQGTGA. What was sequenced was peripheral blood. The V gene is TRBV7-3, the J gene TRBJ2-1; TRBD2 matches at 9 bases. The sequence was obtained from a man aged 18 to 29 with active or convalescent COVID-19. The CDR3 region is CASSAISGSSYNEQFF. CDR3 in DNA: TGTGCCAGCAGCGCTATTAGCGGGAGCTCCTACAATGAGCAGTTCTTC.